Below, 5 T cell receptor beta chains from the same sample are listed, as sequenced in a study of blood T cell repertoires in COVID-19. Data came from immunoSEQ multiplex PCR; TCRdb stores just in-frame clones and leaves some out. The sample shows 100,000 to 120,000 clones, nearly 90% of them seen only once. The sequenced sample was peripheral blood. The receptor source for this set is a human donor in a cohort sampled during active COVID-19.

The J gene is TRBJ2-3, the V gene TRBV9, with TRBD2 as a possible D gene (6 bases). The V and J ends lost 0 bases and 5 bases respectively, with 19 bases between them. The CDR3 has 17 amino acids. CDR1 is SGDLS, CDR2 YYNGEE, per germline. CDR3 sequence: CASSVDVGLQAIDTQYF. As DNA, the CDR3 is TGTGCCAGCAGCGTAGATGTCGGACTACAGGCCATAGATACGCAGTATTTT.

This clone appeared once. The rearrangement links TRBV27 to TRBJ2-1; 14 bases line up with TRBD2. J was trimmed by 5 bases and V by 5 bases; bases with no gene match: 8. The CDR3 covers 17 residues. Germline V gives CDR1 MNHEY, CDR2 SMNVEV (reference sequence). The CDR3 region has the DNA TGTGCCAGCAGTCCGGGACTAGCGGGGGCCAAAAACAATGAGCAGTTCTTC. This gives the protein CASSPGLAGAKNNEQFF.

Comments on this clone: The same CDR3 arises from other DNA sequences in this sample as well. This chain connects TRBV5-1 to TRBJ2-2; TRBD1 matches 8 bases. J gave up 0 bases and V 4 bases, and 2 bases lay outside the gene matches. The CDR3 has 15 amino acids. CDR1 is SGHRS and CDR2 is YFSETQ in the germline V gene. The CDR3: CASSPDRANTGELFF. The CDR3 bases are TGCGCCAGCAGCCCGGACAGGGCGAACACCGGGGAGCTGTTTTTT.

This clone was found a few times. The chain recombines TRBV6-2 or TRBV6-3 with TRBJ2-1, with 7 positions matching TRBD1. The length of the CDR3 is 16 residues. Germline loops: CDR1 MNHEY, CDR2 SVGEGT. Trimming took 6 bases from V and 4 from J; bases not matched to a gene: 12. CDR3 residues: CASSNGQVSFYNEQFF. The CDR3 nucleotides are TGTGCCAGCAGCAACGGACAGGTTTCTTTTTACAATGAGCAGTTCTTC.

CDR3 in amino acids: CASSVAGGNTDTQYF. The CDR3 DNA reads TGTGCCAGCAGCGTAGCGGGGGGGAACACAGATACGCAGTATTTT. The chain recombines TRBV9 with TRBJ2-3, with 8 bases matching TRBD2. Germline loops: CDR1 SGDLS, CDR2 YYNGEE. The CDR3 has 15 amino acids. V lost 0 bases, J lost 2 bases, and 2 bases stayed unmatched. Variable domain in full (rest from reference TRBV9 and TRBJ2-3): DSGVTQTPKHLITATGQRVTLRCSPRSGDLSVYWYQQSLDQGLQFLIQYYNGEERAKGNILERFSAQQFPDLHSELNLSSLELGDSALYFCASSVAGGNTDTQYFGPGTRLTVL.